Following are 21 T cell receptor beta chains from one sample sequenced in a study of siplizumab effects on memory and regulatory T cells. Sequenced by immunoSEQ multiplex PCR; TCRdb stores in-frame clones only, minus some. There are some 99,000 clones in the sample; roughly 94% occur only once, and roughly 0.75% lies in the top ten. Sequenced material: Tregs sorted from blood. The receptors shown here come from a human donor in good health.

The DNA of the CDR3 is TGTGCCAGTGCCGCGGTCGGCAGGCTCCAAGAGACCCAGTACTTC. Its protein product is CASAAVGRLQETQYF. The chain joins TRBV19 to TRBJ2-5; D ambiguous. Trimming removed 8 bases from V and 1 base from J, with 17 bases in between. Germline V CDR1 and CDR2: LNHDA, SQIVND (reference sequence). This CDR3 comprises 15 residues. The whole variable domain, filled in from reference TRBV19 and TRBJ2-5, reads DGGITQSPKYLFRKEGQNVTLSCEQNLNHDAMYWYRQDPGQGLRLIYYSQIVNDFQKGDIAEGYSVSREKKESFPLTVTSAQKNPTAFYLCASAAVGRLQETQYFGPGTRLLVL.

CDR3 sequence (DNA): TGTGCCAGCAGTTACCAAGGGAAAAAAGAGACCCAGTACTTC. Amino acids: CASSYQGKKETQYF. This rearrangement joins TRBV6-6 to TRBJ2-5; D remains unclear. From germline, CDR1 is MNHNY and CDR2 SVGAGI (reference sequence). This CDR3 region has 14 residues. Trimming removed 2 bases from V and 3 bases from J, with 10 bases in between.

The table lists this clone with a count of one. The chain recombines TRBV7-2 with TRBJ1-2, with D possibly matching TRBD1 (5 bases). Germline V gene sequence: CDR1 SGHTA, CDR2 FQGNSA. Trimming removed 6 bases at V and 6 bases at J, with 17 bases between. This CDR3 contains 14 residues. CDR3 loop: CASRAGTEGDGYTF. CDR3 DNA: TGTGCCAGCAGGGCGGGGACCGAGGGTGATGGCTACACCTTC.

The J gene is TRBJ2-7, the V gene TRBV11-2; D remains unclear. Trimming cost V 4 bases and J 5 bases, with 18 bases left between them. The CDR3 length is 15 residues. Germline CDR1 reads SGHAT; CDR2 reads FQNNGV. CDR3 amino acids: CASSSLKRPWHEQYF. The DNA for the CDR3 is TGTGCCAGCAGCTCCTTGAAAAGGCCTTGGCACGAGCAGTACTTC.

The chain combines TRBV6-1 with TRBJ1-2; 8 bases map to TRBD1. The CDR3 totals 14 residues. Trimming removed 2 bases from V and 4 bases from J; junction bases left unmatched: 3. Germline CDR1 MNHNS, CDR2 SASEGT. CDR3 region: CASSENTGGYGYTF. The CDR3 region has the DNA TGTGCCAGCAGTGAAAATACAGGGGGCTATGGCTACACCTTC.

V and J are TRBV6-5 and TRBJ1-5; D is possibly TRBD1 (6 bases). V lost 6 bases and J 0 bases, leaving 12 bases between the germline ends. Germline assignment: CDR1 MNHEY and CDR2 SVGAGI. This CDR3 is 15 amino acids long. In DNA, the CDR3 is TGTGCCAGCAGAAAAGGACAGATTAGCAATCAGCCCCAGCATTTT. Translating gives CASRKGQISNQPQHF.

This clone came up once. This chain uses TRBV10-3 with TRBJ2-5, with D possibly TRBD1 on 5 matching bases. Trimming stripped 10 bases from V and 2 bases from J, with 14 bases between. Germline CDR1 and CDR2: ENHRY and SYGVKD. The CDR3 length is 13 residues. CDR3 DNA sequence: TGTGCCACCGCCGGCAGGGTACAAGAGACCCAGTACTTC. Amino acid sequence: CATAGRVQETQYF.

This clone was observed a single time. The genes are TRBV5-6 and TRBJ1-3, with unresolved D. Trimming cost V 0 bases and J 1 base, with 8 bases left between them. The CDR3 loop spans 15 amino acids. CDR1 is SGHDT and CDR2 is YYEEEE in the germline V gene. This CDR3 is CASSLGWGSGNTIYF. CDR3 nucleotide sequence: TGTGCCAGCAGCTTGGGTTGGGGTTCTGGAAACACCATATATTTT. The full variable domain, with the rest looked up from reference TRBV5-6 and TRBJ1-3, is DAGVTQSPTHLIKTRGQQVTLRCSPKSGHDTVSWYQQALGQGPQFIFQYYEEEERQRGNFPDRFSGHQFPNYSSELNVNALLLGDSALYLCASSLGWGSGNTIYFGEGSWLTVV.

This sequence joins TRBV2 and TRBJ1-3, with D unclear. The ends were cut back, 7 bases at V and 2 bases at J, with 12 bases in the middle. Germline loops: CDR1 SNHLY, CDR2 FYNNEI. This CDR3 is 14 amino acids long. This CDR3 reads CASNLAGPGNTIYF. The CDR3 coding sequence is TGTGCCAGCAACTTGGCAGGCCCTGGAAACACCATATATTTT.

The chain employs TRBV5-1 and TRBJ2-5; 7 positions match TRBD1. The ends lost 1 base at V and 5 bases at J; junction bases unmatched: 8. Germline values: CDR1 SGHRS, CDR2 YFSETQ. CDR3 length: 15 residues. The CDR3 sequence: CASSLPDRVRETQYF. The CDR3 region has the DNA TGCGCCAGCAGCTTGCCCGACAGGGTAAGGGAGACCCAGTACTTC.

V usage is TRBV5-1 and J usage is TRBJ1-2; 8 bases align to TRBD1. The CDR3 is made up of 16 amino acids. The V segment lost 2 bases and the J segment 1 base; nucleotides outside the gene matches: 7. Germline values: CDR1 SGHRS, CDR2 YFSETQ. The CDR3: CASSFGRGRDNYGYTF. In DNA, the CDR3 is TGCGCCAGCAGCTTCGGCAGGGGGCGCGATAACTATGGCTACACCTTC.

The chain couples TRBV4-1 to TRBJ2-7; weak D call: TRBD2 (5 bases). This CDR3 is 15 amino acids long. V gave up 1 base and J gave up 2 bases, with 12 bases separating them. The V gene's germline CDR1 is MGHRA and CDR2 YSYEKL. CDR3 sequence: CASSQGRIEAYEQYF. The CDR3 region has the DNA TGCGCCAGCAGCCAAGGGAGGATTGAAGCCTACGAGCAGTACTTC.

In DNA form, the CDR3 reads TGTGCCAGCAGTAAGGGACTCTACGAGCAGTACTTC. Protein sequence: CASSKGLYEQYF. V usage is TRBV6-6 and J usage is TRBJ2-7, with a tentative D call TRBD2 (6 bases). The germline V gene encodes CDR1 MNHNY and CDR2 SVGAGI (reference sequence). CDR3 length equals 12 residues. Trimming removed 5 bases from V and 3 bases from J, with 8 bases in between.

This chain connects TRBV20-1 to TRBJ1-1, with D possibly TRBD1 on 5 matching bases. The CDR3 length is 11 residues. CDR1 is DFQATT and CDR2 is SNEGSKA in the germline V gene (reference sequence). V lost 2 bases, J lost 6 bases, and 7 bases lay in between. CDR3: CSARPGPEAFF. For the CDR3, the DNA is TGCAGTGCTAGACCGGGACCTGAAGCTTTCTTT.

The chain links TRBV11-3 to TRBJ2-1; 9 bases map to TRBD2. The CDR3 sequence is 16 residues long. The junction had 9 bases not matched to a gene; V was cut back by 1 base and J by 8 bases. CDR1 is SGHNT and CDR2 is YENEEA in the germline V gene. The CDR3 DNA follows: TGTGCCAGCAGCTTAGGTCCGGGACTAGCTGTTGATGAGCAGTTCTTC. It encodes CASSLGPGLAVDEQFF. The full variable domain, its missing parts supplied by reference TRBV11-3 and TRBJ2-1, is EAGVVQSPRYKIIEKKQPVAFWCNPISGHNTLYWYLQNLGQGPELLIRYENEEAVDDSQLPKDRFSAERLKGVDSTLKIQPAELGDSAVYLCASSLGPGLAVDEQFFGPGTRLTVL.

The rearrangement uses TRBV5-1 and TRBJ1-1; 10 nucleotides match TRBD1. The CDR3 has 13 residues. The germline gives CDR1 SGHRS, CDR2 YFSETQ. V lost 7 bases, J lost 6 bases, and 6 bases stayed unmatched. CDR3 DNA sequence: TGCGCCAGCTCCGGACAGGGGGTCTCTGAAGCTTTCTTT. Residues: CASSGQGVSEAFF. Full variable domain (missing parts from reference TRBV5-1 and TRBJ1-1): KAGVTQTPRYLIKTRGQQVTLSCSPISGHRSVSWYQQTPGQGLQFLFEYFSETQRNKGNFPGRFSGRQFSNSRSEMNVSTLELGDSALYLCASSGQGVSEAFFGQGTRLTVV.

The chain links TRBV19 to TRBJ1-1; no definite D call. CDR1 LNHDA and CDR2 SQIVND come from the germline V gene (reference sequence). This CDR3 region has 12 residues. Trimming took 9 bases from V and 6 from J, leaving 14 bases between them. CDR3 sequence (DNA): TGTGCCAGCAAAGGGTATTCGGCTGAAGCTTTCTTT. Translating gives CASKGYSAEAFF.

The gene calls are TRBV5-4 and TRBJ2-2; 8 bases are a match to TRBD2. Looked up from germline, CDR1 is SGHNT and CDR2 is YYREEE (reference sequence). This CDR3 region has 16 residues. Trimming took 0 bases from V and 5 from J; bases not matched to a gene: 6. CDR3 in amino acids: CASSLARGGTTGELFF. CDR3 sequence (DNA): TGTGCCAGCAGCTTGGCCCGGGGGGGCACAACCGGGGAGCTGTTTTTT.

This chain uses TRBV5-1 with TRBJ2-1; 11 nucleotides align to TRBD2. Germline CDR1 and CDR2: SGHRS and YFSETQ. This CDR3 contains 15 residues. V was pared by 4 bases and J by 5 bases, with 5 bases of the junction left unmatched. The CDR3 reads CASSMGLAANNEQFF. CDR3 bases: TGCGCCAGCAGCATGGGACTAGCGGCTAACAATGAGCAGTTCTTC.

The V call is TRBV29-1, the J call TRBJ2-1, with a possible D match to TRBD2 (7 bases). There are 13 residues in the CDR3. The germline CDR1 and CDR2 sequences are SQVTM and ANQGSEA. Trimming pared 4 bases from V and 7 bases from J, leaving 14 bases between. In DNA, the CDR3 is TGCAGCGTTGTAACGGGGGGCCGAAATGAGCAGTTCTTC. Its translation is CSVVTGGRNEQFF.

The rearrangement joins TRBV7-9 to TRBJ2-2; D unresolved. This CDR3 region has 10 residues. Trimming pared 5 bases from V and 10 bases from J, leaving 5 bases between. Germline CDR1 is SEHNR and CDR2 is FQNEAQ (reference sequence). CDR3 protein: CASSIVELFF. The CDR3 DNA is TGTGCCAGCAGCATAGTGGAGCTGTTTTTT.